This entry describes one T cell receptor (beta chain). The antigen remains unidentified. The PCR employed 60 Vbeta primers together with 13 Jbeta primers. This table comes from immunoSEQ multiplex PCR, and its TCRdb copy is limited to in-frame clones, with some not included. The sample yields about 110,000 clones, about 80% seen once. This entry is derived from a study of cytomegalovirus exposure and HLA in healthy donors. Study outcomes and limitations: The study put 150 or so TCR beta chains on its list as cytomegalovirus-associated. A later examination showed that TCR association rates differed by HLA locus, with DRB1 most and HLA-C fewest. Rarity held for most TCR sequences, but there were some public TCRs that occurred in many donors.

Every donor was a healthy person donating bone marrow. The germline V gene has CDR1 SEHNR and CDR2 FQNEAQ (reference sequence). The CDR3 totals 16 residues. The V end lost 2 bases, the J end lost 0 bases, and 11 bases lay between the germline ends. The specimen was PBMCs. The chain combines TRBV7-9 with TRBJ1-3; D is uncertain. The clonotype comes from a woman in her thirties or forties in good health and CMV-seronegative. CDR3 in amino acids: CASSLLSEASGNTIYF. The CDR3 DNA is TGTGCCAGCAGCTTATTGAGTGAGGCCTCTGGAAACACCATATATTTT.